The 19 T cell receptor beta chains reported below all come from one sample, sequenced in a study of blood T cell repertoires in COVID-19. TCRdb's table, derived via immunoSEQ multiplex PCR, lists solely in-frame clones and lacks some. This sample carries some 200,000 clones, 80% to 90% of them seen once, and the ten largest clones take 3% to 4.5%. The sequenced sample was peripheral blood. Receptor source: a man aged 18 to 30 with active or convalescent COVID-19.

V and J are TRBV5-1 and TRBJ1-5; no firm D call. The V and J ends lost 0 bases and 9 bases respectively, with 13 bases between them. The CDR3 contains 14 residues. Germline V gives CDR1 SGHRS, CDR2 YFSETQ. CDR3 loop: CASSLDGLVGPQHF. The DNA of the CDR3 is TGCGCCAGCAGCTTGGATGGACTTGTTGGGCCCCAGCATTTT.

V is TRBV24-1 and J is TRBJ1-5; 7 positions match TRBD1. There are 16 residues in the CDR3. Germline V CDR1 and CDR2: KGHDR, SFDVKD. With V trimmed by 2 bases and J by 2 bases, 5 bases remained unmatched. The CDR3 nucleotides read TGTGCCACCAGTGATTCCCAGGACAGGCGCAATCAGCCCCAGCATTTT. Translated: CATSDSQDRRNQPQHF.

The chain has TRBV4-2 and TRBJ2-7; no firm D call. The ends were cut back, 0 bases at V and 0 bases at J, with 3 bases in the middle. The CDR3 has 13 amino acids. In germline, CDR1 is LGHNA, CDR2 YNFKEQ. The CDR3 reads CASSQDSSYEQYF. The CDR3 region has the DNA TGTGCCAGCAGCCAAGACAGCTCCTACGAGCAGTACTTC.

The chain uses TRBV7-6 and TRBJ2-1; no firm D call. The CDR3 covers 12 residues. From germline, CDR1 is SGHVS and CDR2 FNYEAQ. The ends were cut back, 5 bases at V and 9 bases at J, with 11 bases in the middle. The CDR3 here is CASSPTVGEQFF. The CDR3 nucleotides are TGTGCCAGCAGCCCCACAGTGGGTGAGCAGTTCTTC.

This chain connects TRBV27 to TRBJ2-3; a possible D gene is TRBD2 (5 bases). With 4 bases removed from V and 4 bases from J, the gap between germline ends came to 27 bases. This CDR3 has 19 amino acids. Germline V CDR1 and CDR2: MNHEY, SMNVEV (reference sequence). DNA of the CDR3: TGTGCCAGCAGTTCCAAGCAGGCGGGTGGGATACTAAAACCAGATACGCAGTATTTT. The encoded protein is CASSSKQAGGILKPDTQYF.

This rearrangement joins TRBV29-1 to TRBJ1-1; 8 bases are shared with TRBD1. The CDR3 spans 14 residues. The V and J ends lost 7 bases and 4 bases, in that order; junction bases with no gene match: 11. CDR1 SQVTM and CDR2 ANQGSEA come from the germline V gene. CDR3 in amino acids: CSGEPGGAGTEAFF. The CDR3 DNA sequence: TGCAGCGGCGAACCAGGGGGCGCCGGCACTGAAGCTTTCTTT.

This chain connects TRBV2 to TRBJ2-1; tentatively, D is TRBD1 (5 bases). CDR3 length: 15 residues. With 4 bases removed from V and 3 bases from J, the gap between germline ends came to 13 bases. The germline gives CDR1 SNHLY, CDR2 FYNNEI. CDR3: CASSAWTISYNEQFF. Written as DNA, the CDR3 is TGTGCCAGCAGTGCTTGGACAATCAGCTACAATGAGCAGTTCTTC.

The chain employs TRBV9 and TRBJ1-1; D unresolved. The CDR3 length is 14 residues. Per germline, CDR1 SGDLS and CDR2 YYNGEE. Trimming left V 2 bases short and J 1 base short, with 9 bases between. CDR3 sequence reads: CASSVQTGNTEAFF. The CDR3 DNA reads TGTGCCAGCAGCGTCCAGACGGGGAACACTGAAGCTTTCTTT.

In its sample, this clone was seen once. This chain joins TRBV9 and TRBJ2-1; D unresolved. V was clipped by 4 bases and J by 8 bases, with 7 bases between them. This CDR3 has 11 amino acids. Germline lookup yields CDR1 SGDLS and CDR2 YYNGEE. The CDR3 DNA reads TGTGCCAGCAGCTCGAGCTATGAGCAGTTCTTC. It is translated as CASSSSYEQFF.

The rearrangement uses TRBV13 and TRBJ2-5; tentatively, D is TRBD2 (5 bases). Germline CDR1 reads PRHDT; CDR2 reads FYEKMQ (reference sequence). V shed 5 bases and J shed 6 bases, with 13 bases lying between them. This CDR3 has 13 residues. The CDR3 nucleotides read TGTGCCAGCAGCACTAGGACGGGGAAGACCCAGTACTTC. It translates to CASSTRTGKTQYF.

This chain joins TRBV29-1 and TRBJ1-1, with TRBD1 as a possible D gene (5 bases). The germline gives CDR1 SQVTM, CDR2 ANQGSEA. V lost 5 bases, J lost 1 base, and 11 bases lay in between. The CDR3 sequence is 13 residues long. CDR3: CSVRYQGNTEAFF. Written as DNA, the CDR3 is TGCAGCGTTCGGTATCAGGGGAACACTGAAGCTTTCTTT.

This chain uses TRBV30 with TRBJ2-3; unclear D gene. Germline CDR1 and CDR2: GTSNPN and SVGIG (reference sequence). This CDR3 is 16 amino acids long. V lost 3 bases and J 0 bases, leaving 16 bases between the germline ends. CDR3 in amino acids: CAWRPLTRPSTDTQYF. For the CDR3, the DNA is TGTGCCTGGAGGCCCCTTACTCGTCCTAGCACAGATACGCAGTATTTT.

The V and J genes are TRBV3-1 (or the pseudogene TRBV3-2) and TRBJ1-2; unclear D gene. The CDR3 is made up of 14 amino acids. V shed 0 bases and J shed 8 bases, with 13 bases lying between them. Germline V CDR1 and CDR2: LGHDT, YNNKEL (reference sequence). For the CDR3, the DNA is TGTGCCAGCAGCCAAGAAAGTGGGCCTCAGGGCTACACCTTC. Translating it yields CASSQESGPQGYTF.

The chain joins TRBV6-5 to TRBJ1-2, with a tentative D call TRBD1 (5 bases). The CDR3 runs 14 residues. Trimming stripped 6 bases from V and 0 bases from J, with 11 bases between. The V gene's germline CDR1 is MNHEY and CDR2 SVGAGI. The DNA for the CDR3 is TGTGCCAGCAGGGGGACTGCAGCTAACTATGGCTACACCTTC. Protein: CASRGTAANYGYTF.

The chain links TRBV30 to TRBJ1-5; 9 bases line up with TRBD1. The CDR3 loop spans 16 amino acids. After removal of 1 base from V and 3 bases from J, the junction contained 7 bases not matched to a gene. Germline CDR1 GTSNPN, CDR2 SVGIG (reference sequence). CDR3 amino acids: CAWSASQGANNQPQHF. The CDR3, as DNA: TGTGCCTGGAGTGCGTCACAGGGGGCGAACAATCAGCCCCAGCATTTT.

The gene calls are TRBV21-1 and TRBJ1-3; the DNA was not compared with TRBD1, the D call given in the table. TRBV21-1 is listed as a pseudogene. CDR3 size: 16 residues. CDR3 sequence reads: CASIEGGQYSGNTIYF. Written as DNA, the CDR3 is TGTGCCAGCATCGAGGGGGGACAGTACTCTGGAAACACCATATATTTT.

The V gene is TRBV29-1, the J gene TRBJ1-1; D call uncertain. The CDR3 consists of 15 residues. Germline V lookup: CDR1 SQVTM, CDR2 ANQGSEA. V was trimmed by 5 bases and J by 6 bases, leaving 22 bases between them. The CDR3 nucleotides are TGCAGCGTTCATATGGGCCACACCCTGAAAGCTGAAGCTTTCTTT. This encodes CSVHMGHTLKAEAFF.

The chain has TRBV6-2 or TRBV6-3 and TRBJ1-6, with a weak D call TRBD1 (5 bases). CDR1 is MNHEY and CDR2 is SVGEGT in the germline V gene. This CDR3 is built from 16 residues. The germline V and J ends were trimmed by 2 bases and 11 bases, with 19 bases remaining between them. The CDR3 coding sequence is TGTGCCAGCAGTTACCACTCCAGGGCGGGAAGTACACCCCTCCACTTT. It yields the protein CASSYHSRAGSTPLHF.

The gene calls are TRBV7-9 and TRBJ1-5, with 7 bases lining up with TRBD1. With 5 bases clipped from V and 3 bases from J, the junction kept 4 bases outside the gene matches. Looked up from germline, CDR1 is SEHNR and CDR2 is FQNEAQ (reference sequence). The CDR3 covers 14 residues. The CDR3 DNA sequence: TGTGCCAGCAGCCACAGGGGCACCAATCAGCCCCAGCATTTT. Its translation: CASSHRGTNQPQHF.